One and the same sample provided the 9 T cell receptor beta chains below, sequenced in a study of blood T cells in healthy people across ages (dated by TCRdb to between 2014 and 2017). Library method: 5' RACE. These reads were obtained on an Illumina HiSeq 2500. The second PCR ran for roughly 7 to 12 cycles and used a J-beta primer mix along with a sample-barcoded 5' primer. Starting from the raw public reads, TCRdb applied fastp trimming at Q25, assembled clones with MiXCR and retained in-frame beta chains. Entries are consolidated by CDR3 protein sequence, retaining the most common genes and DNA. The sample yields 1.5 million to 2 million distinct CDR3 sequences; roughly 27% were counted once. Approximately 7.7% of the sample is in the top ten clones. The sample comprised blood. These receptors were obtained from a woman aged 25 to 39 in good health.

This rearrangement joins TRBV29-1 to TRBJ1-2, with 9 bases identical to TRBD1. Germline CDR1 and CDR2: SQVTM and ANQGSEA. The CDR3 spans 11 residues. The V gene end was trimmed by 4 bases and the J gene end by 13 bases; junction bases not matched to a gene: 7. The CDR3 nucleotides are TGCAGCGTTGGGGAGGACAGGGGTGGCACCTTC. This codes for CSVGEDRGGTF.

The chain couples TRBV29-1 to TRBJ2-5, with a weak D call TRBD2 (7 bases). The CDR3 is 14 amino acids. The V and J ends lost 7 bases and 11 bases respectively, with 26 bases between them. CDR1 SQVTM and CDR2 ANQGSEA come from the germline V gene. CDR3 region: CSAPDRGARNEQYF. The CDR3 DNA sequence: TGCAGCGCTCCGGATCGGGGGGCGCGCAATGAGCAGTACTTC.

The sample holds a few counts of this clonotype. DNA of the CDR3: TGTGCCAGCAGCTTAGACCCCGCGGTCTACAATGAGCAGTTCTTC. As protein: CASSLDPAVYNEQFF. The rearrangement uses TRBV7-9 and TRBJ2-1, with unresolved D. This CDR3 spans 15 amino acids. The germline CDR1 and CDR2 sequences are SEHNR and FQNEAQ (reference sequence). V was trimmed by 1 base and J by 3 bases, leaving 10 bases between them.

This clonotype has a count of ten or more. The chain recombines TRBV6-2 or TRBV6-3 with TRBJ2-7, with D maybe TRBD1 (5 bases). The germline V gene has CDR1 MNHEY and CDR2 SVGEGT. V lost 8 bases and J 0 bases, leaving 14 bases between the germline ends. The CDR3 runs 14 residues. The DNA for the CDR3 is TGTGCCAGCGAGGACGGACATAACTCCTACGAGCAGTACTTC. This sequence encodes CASEDGHNSYEQYF.

The chain recombines TRBV20-1 with TRBJ1-2; no reliable D call. Trimming removed 6 bases at V and 8 bases at J, with 19 bases between. Germline CDR1 reads DFQATT; CDR2 reads SNEGSKA (reference sequence). The CDR3 length is 13 residues. The CDR3 bases are TGCAGTGCCCCGAGGGAGGAAGGAGAAGGCTACACCTTC. Translated: CSAPREEGEGYTF.

The chain combines TRBV7-2 with TRBJ2-1; no clear D gene. CDR3 length: 12 amino acids. Trimming stripped 6 bases from V and 9 bases from J, with 12 bases between. From germline, CDR1 is SGHTA and CDR2 FQGNSA. In DNA form, the CDR3 reads TGTGCCAGCAGGATAACCGCTTCTGAGCAGTTCTTC. Residues: CASRITASEQFF. Drawing the rest from reference TRBV7-2 and TRBJ2-1, the complete variable domain is GAGVSQSPSNKVTEKGKDVELRCDPISGHTALYWYRQSLGQGLEFLIYFQGNSAPDKSGLPSDRFSAERTGGSVSTLTIQRTQQEDSAVYLCASRITASEQFFGPGTRLTVL.

This sequence joins TRBV2 and TRBJ1-2; 9 bases align to TRBD1. V was clipped by 7 bases and J by 8 bases; unmatched bases: 5. CDR3 length equals 12 residues. Germline V gene data show CDR1 as SNHLY and CDR2 as FYNNEI. The CDR3 sequence: CASITGGEGYTF. The DNA of the CDR3 is TGTGCCAGCATTACAGGGGGCGAGGGCTACACCTTC.

This clonotype was counted ten times or more. The V gene is TRBV7-2, the J gene TRBJ2-7, with D perhaps being TRBD1 or TRBD2 (6 bases each). V was pared by 5 bases and J by 5 bases, with 16 bases between. The CDR3 is made up of 14 amino acids. CDR1 and CDR2 (germline): SGHTA, FQGNSA. The CDR3 bases are TGTGCCAGCAGCCTAGGGTCCGGGGGCGACGAGCAGTACTTC. Translated: CASSLGSGGDEQYF.

This clonotype was detected a few times. The CDR3 region is CAWTLTVRDEAFF. CDR3 in DNA: TGTGCCTGGACCCTTACAGTTCGTGACGAAGCTTTCTTT. J is TRBJ1-1 and V is TRBV30; D unresolved. The V gene lost 4 bases and the J gene lost 8 bases, with 17 bases spanning the gap. Germline V gene sequence: CDR1 GTSNPN, CDR2 SVGIG (reference sequence). This CDR3 has 13 amino acids.